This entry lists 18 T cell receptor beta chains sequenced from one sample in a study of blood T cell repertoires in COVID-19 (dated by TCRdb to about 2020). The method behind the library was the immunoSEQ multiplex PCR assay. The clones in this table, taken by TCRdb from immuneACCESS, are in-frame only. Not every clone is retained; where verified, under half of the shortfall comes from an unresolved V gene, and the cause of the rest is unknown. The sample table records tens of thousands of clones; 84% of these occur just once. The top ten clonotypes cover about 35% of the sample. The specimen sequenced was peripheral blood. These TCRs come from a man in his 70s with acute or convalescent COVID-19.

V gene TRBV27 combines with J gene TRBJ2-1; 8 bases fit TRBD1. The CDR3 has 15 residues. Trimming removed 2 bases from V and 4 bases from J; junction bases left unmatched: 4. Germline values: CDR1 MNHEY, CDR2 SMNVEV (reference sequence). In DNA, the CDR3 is TGTGCCAGCAGTTTACAGGGGGCAGCTTACAATGAGCAGTTCTTC. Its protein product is CASSLQGAAYNEQFF.

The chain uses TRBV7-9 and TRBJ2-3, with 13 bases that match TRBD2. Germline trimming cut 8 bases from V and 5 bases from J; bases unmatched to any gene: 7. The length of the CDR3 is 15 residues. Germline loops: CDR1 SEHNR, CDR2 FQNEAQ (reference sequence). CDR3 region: CASSQTSGGRDTQYF. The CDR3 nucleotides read TGTGCCAGCTCTCAGACTAGCGGGGGGAGAGATACGCAGTATTTT. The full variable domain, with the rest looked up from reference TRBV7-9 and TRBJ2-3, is DTGVSQNPRHKITKRGQNVTFRCDPISEHNRLYWYRQTLGQGPEFLTYFQNEAQLEKSRLLSDRFSAERPKGSFSTLEIQRTEQGDSAMYLCASSQTSGGRDTQYFGPGTRLTVL.

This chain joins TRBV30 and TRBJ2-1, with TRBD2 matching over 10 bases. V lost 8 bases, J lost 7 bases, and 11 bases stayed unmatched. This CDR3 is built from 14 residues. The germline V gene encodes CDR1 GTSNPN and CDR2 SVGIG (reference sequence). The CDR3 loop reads CAGRLAGVRNEQFF. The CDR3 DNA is TGTGCCGGACGGCTAGCGGGAGTCAGGAATGAGCAGTTCTTC.

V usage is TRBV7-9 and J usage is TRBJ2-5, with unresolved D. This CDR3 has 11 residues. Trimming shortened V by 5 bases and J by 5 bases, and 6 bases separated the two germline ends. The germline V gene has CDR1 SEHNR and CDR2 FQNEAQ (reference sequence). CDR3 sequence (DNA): TGTGCCAGCAGCCCCGTGGAGACCCAGTACTTC. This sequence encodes CASSPVETQYF.

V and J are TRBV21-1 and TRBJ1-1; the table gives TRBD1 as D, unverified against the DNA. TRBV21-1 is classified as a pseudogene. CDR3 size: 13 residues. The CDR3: CANSTGGVDEAFF. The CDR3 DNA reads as TGTGCTAATTCTACAGGGGGCGTAGATGAAGCTTTCTTT.

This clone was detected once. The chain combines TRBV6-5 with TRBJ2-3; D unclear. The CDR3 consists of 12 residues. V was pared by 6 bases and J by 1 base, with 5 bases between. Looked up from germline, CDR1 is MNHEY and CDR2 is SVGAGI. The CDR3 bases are TGTGCCAGCAGCGGAGGCACAGATACGCAGTATTTT. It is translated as CASSGGTDTQYF.

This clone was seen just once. The chain's CDR3 is CASSLGLQGKTQYF. The CDR3 nucleotides read TGCGCCAGCAGCTTGGGCCTACAGGGGAAGACCCAGTACTTC. The V gene is TRBV5-1, the J gene TRBJ2-5, with 7 bases lining up with TRBD1. V gave up 0 bases and J gave up 6 bases; unmatched junction bases: 5. Germline CDR1 SGHRS, CDR2 YFSETQ. The CDR3 contains 14 residues.

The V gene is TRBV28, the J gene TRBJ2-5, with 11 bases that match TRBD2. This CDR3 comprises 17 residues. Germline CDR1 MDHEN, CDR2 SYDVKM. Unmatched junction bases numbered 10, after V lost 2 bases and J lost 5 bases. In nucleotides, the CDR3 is TGTGCCAGCAGTTTAAGTAGCGGGAGGGCCGGTGGGGAGACCCAGTACTTC. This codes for CASSLSSGRAGGETQYF.

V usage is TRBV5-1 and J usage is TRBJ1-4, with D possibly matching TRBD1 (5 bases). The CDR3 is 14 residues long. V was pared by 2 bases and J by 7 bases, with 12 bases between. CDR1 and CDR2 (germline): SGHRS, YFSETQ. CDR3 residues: CASSFGGMTEKLFF. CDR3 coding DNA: TGCGCCAGCAGCTTCGGGGGGATGACTGAAAAACTGTTTTTT.

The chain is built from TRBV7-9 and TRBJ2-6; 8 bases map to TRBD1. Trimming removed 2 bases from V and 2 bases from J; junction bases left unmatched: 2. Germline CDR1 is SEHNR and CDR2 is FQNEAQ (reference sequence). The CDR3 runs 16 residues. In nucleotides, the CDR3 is TGTGCCAGCAGCTTAAGGACAGGGCCTGGGGCCAACGTCCTGACTTTC. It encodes CASSLRTGPGANVLTF.

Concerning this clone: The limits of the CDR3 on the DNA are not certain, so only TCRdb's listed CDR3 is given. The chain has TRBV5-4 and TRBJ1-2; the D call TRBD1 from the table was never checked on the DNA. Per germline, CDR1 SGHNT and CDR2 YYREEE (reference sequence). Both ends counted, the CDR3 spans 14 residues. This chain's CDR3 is CASSSSSGADGYTF.

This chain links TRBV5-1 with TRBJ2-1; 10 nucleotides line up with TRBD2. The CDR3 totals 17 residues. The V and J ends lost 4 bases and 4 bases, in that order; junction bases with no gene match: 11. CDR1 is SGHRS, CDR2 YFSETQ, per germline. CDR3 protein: CASSPRTSGSSYNEQFF. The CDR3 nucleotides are TGCGCCAGCAGCCCAAGGACTAGCGGATCGTCTTACAATGAGCAGTTCTTC.

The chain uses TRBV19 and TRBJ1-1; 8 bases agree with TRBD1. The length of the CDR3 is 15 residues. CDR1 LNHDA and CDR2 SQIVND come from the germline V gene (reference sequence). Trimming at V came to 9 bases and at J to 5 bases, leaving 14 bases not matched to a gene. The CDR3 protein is CASSPGRGLMTEAFF. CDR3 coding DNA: TGTGCCAGCTCCCCCGGCAGGGGGCTGATGACTGAAGCTTTCTTT. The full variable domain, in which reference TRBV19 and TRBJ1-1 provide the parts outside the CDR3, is DGGITQSPKYLFRKEGQNVTLSCEQNLNHDAMYWYRQDPGQGLRLIYYSQIVNDFQKGDIAEGYSVSREKKESFPLTVTSAQKNPTAFYLCASSPGRGLMTEAFFGQGTRLTVV.

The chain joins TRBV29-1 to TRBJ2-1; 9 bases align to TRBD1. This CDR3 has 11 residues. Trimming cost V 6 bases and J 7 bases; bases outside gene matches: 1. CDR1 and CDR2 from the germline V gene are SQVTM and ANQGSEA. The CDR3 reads CSVDRGNEQFF. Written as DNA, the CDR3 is TGCAGCGTGGACAGGGGAAATGAGCAGTTCTTC.

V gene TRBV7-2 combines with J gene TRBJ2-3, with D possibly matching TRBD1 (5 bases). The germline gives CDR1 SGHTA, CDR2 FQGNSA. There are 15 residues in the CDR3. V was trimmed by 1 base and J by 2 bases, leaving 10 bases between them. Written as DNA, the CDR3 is TGTGCCAGCAGCTTAGATGGCAGGGTCACAGATACGCAGTATTTT. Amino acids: CASSLDGRVTDTQYF. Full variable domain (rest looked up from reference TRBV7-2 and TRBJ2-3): GAGVSQSPSNKVTEKGKDVELRCDPISGHTALYWYRQSLGQGLEFLIYFQGNSAPDKSGLPSDRFSAERTGGSVSTLTIQRTQQEDSAVYLCASSLDGRVTDTQYFGPGTRLTVL.

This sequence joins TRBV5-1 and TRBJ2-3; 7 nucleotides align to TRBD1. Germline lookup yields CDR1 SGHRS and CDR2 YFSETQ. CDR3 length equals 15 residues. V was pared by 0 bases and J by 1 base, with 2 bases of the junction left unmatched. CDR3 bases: TGCGCCAGCAGCTTGGGAGGGGGCGGCACAGATACGCAGTATTTT. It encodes CASSLGGGGTDTQYF.

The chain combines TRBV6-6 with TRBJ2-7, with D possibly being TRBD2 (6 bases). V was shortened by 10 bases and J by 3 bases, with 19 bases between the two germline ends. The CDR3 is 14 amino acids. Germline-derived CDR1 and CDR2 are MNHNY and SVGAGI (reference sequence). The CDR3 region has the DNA TGTGCCACCATTGGGGGGACTGTGAACTACGAGCAGTACTTC. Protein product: CATIGGTVNYEQYF.

The DNA for the CDR3 is TGTGCCATCAGTGAGCTGGGGCTCACAGATACGCAGTATTTT. Its protein product is CAISELGLTDTQYF. V gene TRBV10-3 combines with J gene TRBJ2-3; maybe TRBD1 (5 bases). The V and J ends lost 2 bases and 2 bases respectively, with 8 bases between them. The germline V gene encodes CDR1 ENHRY and CDR2 SYGVKD. The CDR3 is made up of 14 amino acids.